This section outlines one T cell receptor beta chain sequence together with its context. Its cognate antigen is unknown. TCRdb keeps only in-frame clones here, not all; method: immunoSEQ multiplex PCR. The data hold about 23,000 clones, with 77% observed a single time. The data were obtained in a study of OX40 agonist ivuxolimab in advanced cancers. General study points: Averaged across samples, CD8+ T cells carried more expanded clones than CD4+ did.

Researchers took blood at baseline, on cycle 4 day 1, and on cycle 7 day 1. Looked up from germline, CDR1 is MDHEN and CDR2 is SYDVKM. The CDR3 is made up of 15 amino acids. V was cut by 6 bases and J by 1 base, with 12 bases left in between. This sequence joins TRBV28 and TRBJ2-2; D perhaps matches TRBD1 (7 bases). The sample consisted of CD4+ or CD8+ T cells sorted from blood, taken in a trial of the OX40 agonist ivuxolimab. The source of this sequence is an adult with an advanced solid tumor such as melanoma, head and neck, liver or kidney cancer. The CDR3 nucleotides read TGTGCCAGCAGACTTCAGGGGGGGAACACCGGGGAGCTGTTTTTT. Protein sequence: CASRLQGGNTGELFF.